This TCR beta chain was found in a study of T cell responses to AZD1222 COVID-19 vaccine. Study-wide findings and caveats: Repertoire sampling was restricted to post-peak T cell response timepoints. Targets within unmutated variant regions were reportedly found for nearly half of spike-specific TCRs.

Note on this clone: The target antigen is unknown.

This CDR3 comprises 16 residues. Clones were sequenced by immunoSEQ multiplex PCR, and TCRdb holds only the in-frame ones, with some missing. This repertoire shows 150,000 to 200,000 clones, roughly nine tenths found once; its top ten account for roughly 0.98%. V is TRBV21-1 and J is TRBJ1-3; no check of the table's D call, TRBD1, against the DNA was made. TRBV21-1 is shown as a pseudogene. Sequenced material: peripheral blood, taken 28 days after the second AZD1222 dose. The origin of this receptor is an adult who received the AZD1222 COVID-19 vaccine. CDR3 bases: TGTGCCAGCAGCAAAGAAGGGGCCGGAGCTGGAAACACCATATATTTT. Amino acids: CASSKEGAGAGNTIYF.